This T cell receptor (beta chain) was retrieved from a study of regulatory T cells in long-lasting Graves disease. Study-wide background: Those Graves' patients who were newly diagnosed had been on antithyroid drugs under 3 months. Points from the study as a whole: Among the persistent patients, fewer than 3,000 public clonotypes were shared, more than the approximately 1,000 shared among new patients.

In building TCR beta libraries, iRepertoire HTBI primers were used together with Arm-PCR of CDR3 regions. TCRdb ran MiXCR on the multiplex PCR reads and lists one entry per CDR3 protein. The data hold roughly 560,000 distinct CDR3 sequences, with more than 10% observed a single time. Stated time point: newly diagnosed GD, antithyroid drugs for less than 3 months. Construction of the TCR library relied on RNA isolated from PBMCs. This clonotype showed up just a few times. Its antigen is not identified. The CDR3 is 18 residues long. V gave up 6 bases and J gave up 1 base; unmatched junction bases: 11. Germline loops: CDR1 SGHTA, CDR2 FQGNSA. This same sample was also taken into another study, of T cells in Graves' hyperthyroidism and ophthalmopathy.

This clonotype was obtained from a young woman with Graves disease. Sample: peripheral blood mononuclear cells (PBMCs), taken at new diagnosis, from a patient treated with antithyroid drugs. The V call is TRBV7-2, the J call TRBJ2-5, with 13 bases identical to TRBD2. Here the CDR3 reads CASRPRTGTSGTQETQYF. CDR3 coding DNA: TGTGCCAGCAGACCTCGAACCGGGACTAGCGGGACCCAAGAGACCCAGTACTTC.